The table lists the clone carrying this T cell receptor beta chain with a count of one. The CDR3 runs to 12 residues. The V gene's germline CDR1 is DFQATT and CDR2 SNEGSKA (reference sequence). V was cut by 3 bases and J by 8 bases, with 13 bases left in between. The age range of participants was about 18 to 100 years, with residence in under 30 US areas. Categorization into cohorts depended on clinical history that participants reported. This sample was taken from a study of blood T cell repertoires in COVID-19. Study background: T cells, B-cell-depleted T cells, or PBMCs provided the cDNA or gDNA that served as material.

Original analysis: Amplification from reference gene primers served as the basis for estimated nucleated cell counts. Sequenced by immunoSEQ multiplex PCR; TCRdb stores in-frame clones only, minus some. D and trimming come from the DNA, and the V and J calls and clone size come from that table. The sample gives 180,000 or so clones, 70% to 80% of which show up once; approximately 15% is in the top ten. This receptor was obtained from a man aged 60 to 75 who had been exposed to COVID-19. This chain links TRBV20-1 with TRBJ1-2, with D unclear. The specimen was PBMCs or T cells enriched from blood (not recorded which). For the CDR3, the DNA is TGCAGTGCTAGTGGTCTAACGAAGGGCTACACCTTC. Translated, it gives CSASGLTKGYTF.